Below are 10 T cell receptor beta chains sequenced from a single sample in a study of post-analysis software for immune sequencing data. Notes on the study in general: A handful of TRBV segments were significantly more frequent in patients than in controls. TRBV5-6, TRBV5-1 and TRBV20-1 were among these segments.

These TCRs are of unknown antigen specificity. Researchers reported that TCR beta cDNA libraries carried unique molecular identifiers. A single record per CDR3 protein comes from TCRdb applying MiXCR to the PCR reads. The repertoire holds fewer than 900,000 distinct CDR3 sequences, with roughly 46% as singletons. Sequences were obtained from blood. These receptor sequences come from a girl aged 10 to 17 with multiple sclerosis.

In the case of this clonotype: The junction departs from the called germline gene at one end, perhaps through a read error. The chain couples TRBV12-3 or TRBV12-4 to TRBJ1-4; D might be TRBD1 (5 bases). The CDR3 length is 14 residues. Written as DNA, the CDR3 is TGTGCCAGCAGCCGAGGGACCATAAATGAAAAACGGTTTTTT. Residues: CASSRGTINEKRFF.

This clonotype was seen a single time. The chain combines TRBV18 with TRBJ2-1; D assignment may be TRBD1 or TRBD2 (5 bases each). CDR3 size: 17 residues. Germline CDR1 is KGHSH and CDR2 is LQKENI. The V end was cut by 3 bases, the J end by 0 bases, with 15 bases between. The CDR3 region is CASSPPGRTFSYNEQFF. For the CDR3, the DNA is TGTGCCAGCTCACCTCCGGGACGTACCTTCTCCTACAATGAGCAGTTCTTC.

The rearrangement links TRBV5-1 to TRBJ2-7; D is unclear. The V and J ends lost 3 bases and 4 bases respectively, with 14 bases between them. This CDR3 comprises 14 residues. Per the germline V gene, CDR1 is SGHRS and CDR2 is YFSETQ. Here the CDR3 reads CASSSDGALYEQYF. DNA of the CDR3: TGCGCCAGCAGCTCAGATGGAGCCCTATACGAGCAGTACTTC.

This clonotype came up many times. The chain joins TRBV9 to TRBJ2-7, with 7 bases identical to TRBD1. Germline V gene sequence: CDR1 SGDLS, CDR2 YYNGEE. J gave up 1 base and V 4 bases, and 14 bases lay outside the gene matches. The CDR3 is made up of 17 amino acids. The CDR3 protein is CASSPREATGKSYEQYF. DNA for the CDR3: TGTGCCAGCAGCCCCAGAGAGGCGACAGGGAAATCCTACGAGCAGTACTTC.

This clonotype was seen just once. The chain recombines TRBV6-6 with TRBJ2-1, with 7 bases identical to TRBD2. This CDR3 has 17 residues. V shed 0 bases and J 0 bases; nucleotides not matched to a gene: 5. CDR1 is MNHNY and CDR2 is SVGAGI in the germline V gene (reference sequence). The CDR3 bases are TGTGCCAGCAGTTACTCCGGCGCTAGCGGCTCCTACAATGAGCAGTTCTTC. This translates into CASSYSGASGSYNEQFF.

V usage is TRBV12-3 or TRBV12-4 and J usage is TRBJ1-5; D unresolved. CDR3 length: 15 residues. V was shortened by 1 base and J by 2 bases, with 9 bases between the two germline ends. CDR3 sequence (DNA): TGTGCCAGCAGTTTAGGCGATTATGGCAATCAGCCCCAGCATTTT. Amino acids: CASSLGDYGNQPQHF.

This sequence joins TRBV13 and TRBJ2-7; D remains ambiguous. The closer fit of TRBJ2-5 to the DNA end suggests the J call may be wrong. The CDR3 has 14 amino acids. Per the germline V gene, CDR1 is PRHDT and CDR2 is FYEKMQ (reference sequence). The CDR3 loop is CASSLEWRRETQYF. CDR3 nucleotides: TGTGCCAGCAGCTTAGAGTGGCGGCGAGAGACCCAGTACTTC.

The chain is built from TRBV7-8 and TRBJ2-3; D might be TRBD2 (6 bases). Germline V gives CDR1 SGHVS, CDR2 FQNEAQ. CDR3 length: 16 residues. V was shortened by 0 bases and J by 6 bases, with 16 bases between the two germline ends. In DNA, the CDR3 is TGTGCCAGCAGCTTAGCGGGGGGAGAAGGGGCGGATACGCAGTATTTT. Translation gives CASSLAGGEGADTQYF.

This chain joins TRBV12-3 or TRBV12-4 and TRBJ2-3; possible D gene TRBD1, 6 bases. The V and J ends lost 7 bases and 4 bases respectively, with 21 bases between them. CDR3 length equals 16 residues. The CDR3 here is CASILKGERMADTQYF. CDR3 nucleotides: TGTGCCAGCATCCTTAAGGGGGAAAGGATGGCAGATACGCAGTATTTT.

As regards this clonotype: At one boundary the junction diverges from the germline segment, which might be a read error. The chain has TRBV10-3 and TRBJ2-3; 9 bases fit TRBD1. Germline values: CDR1 ENHRY, CDR2 SYGVKD. This CDR3 is built from 20 residues. The CDR3 sequence: CAISPLLVSPPGQGTGTQYF. CDR3 nucleotide sequence: TGTGCCATCAGCCCCCTTCTAGTTAGTCCCCCGGGACAGGGCACAGGTACGCAGTATTTT.